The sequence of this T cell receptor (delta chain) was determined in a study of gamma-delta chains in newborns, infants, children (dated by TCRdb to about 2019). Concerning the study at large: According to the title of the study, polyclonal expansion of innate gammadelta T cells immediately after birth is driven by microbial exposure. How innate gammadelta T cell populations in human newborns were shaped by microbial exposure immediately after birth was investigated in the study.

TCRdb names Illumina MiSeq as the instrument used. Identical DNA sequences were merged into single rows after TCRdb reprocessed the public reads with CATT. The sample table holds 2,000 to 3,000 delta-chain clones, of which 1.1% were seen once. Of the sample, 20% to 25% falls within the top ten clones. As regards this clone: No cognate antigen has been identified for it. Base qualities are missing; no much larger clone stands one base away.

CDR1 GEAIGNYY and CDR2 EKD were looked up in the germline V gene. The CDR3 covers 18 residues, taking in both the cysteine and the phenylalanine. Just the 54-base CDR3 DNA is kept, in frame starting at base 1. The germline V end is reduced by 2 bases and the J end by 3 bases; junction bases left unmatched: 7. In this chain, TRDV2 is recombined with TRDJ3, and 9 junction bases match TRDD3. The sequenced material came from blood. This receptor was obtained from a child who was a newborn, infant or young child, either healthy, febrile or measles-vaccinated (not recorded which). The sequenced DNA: TGTGCCTGTGACATACTGGGGGAAAAACTCTGGGACACCCGACAGATGTTTTTC. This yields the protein CACDILGEKLWDTRQMFF.